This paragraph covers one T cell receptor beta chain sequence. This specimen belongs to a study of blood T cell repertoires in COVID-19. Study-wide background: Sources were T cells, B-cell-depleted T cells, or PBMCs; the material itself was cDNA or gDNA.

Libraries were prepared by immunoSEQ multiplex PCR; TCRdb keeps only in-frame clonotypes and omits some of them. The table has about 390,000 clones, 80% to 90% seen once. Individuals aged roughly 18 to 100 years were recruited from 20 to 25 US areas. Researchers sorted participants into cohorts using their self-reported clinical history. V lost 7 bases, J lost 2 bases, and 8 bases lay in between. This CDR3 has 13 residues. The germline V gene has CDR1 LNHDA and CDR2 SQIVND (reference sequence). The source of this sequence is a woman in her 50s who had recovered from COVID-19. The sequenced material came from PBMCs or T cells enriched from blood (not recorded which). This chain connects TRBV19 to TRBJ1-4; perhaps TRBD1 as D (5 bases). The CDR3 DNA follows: TGTGCCAGTACAGGGTCGACTAATGAAAAACTGTTTTTT. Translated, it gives CASTGSTNEKLFF.